This T cell receptor beta chain appears in the sequencing data of a study of blood T cell repertoires in COVID-19. Study-wide context: Samples representing acute and convalescent COVID-19 were sourced from the United States, Italy and Spain.

CDR3 length: 14 residues. V was trimmed by 4 bases and J by 1 base, leaving 10 bases between them. Germline V gene lookup returns CDR1 LNHDA and CDR2 SQIVND (reference sequence). Participant reports of clinical history set cohort assignment. Recovered status in Cohort 3 required two negative PCRs, clearance, or symptom resolution. Profiling relied on immunoSEQ multiplex PCR, and the TCRdb table lists in-frame clones only, not all of them. Among 150,000 to 200,000 clones listed, roughly 83% were seen once. The clonotype was recovered from a woman between 55 and 75 years old who had recovered from COVID-19. The chain joins TRBV19 to TRBJ1-2; no reliable D call. The sequencing sample was made of PBMCs or T cells enriched from blood (not recorded which). The CDR3 DNA sequence: TGTGCCAGTAGTAGCGGCCGGGGTAACTATGGCTACACCTTC. It yields the protein CASSSGRGNYGYTF.